These 14 T cell receptor beta chains originate from one sample sequenced in a study of blood T cells in healthy people across ages. Primers used in a second PCR of roughly 7 to 12 cycles were a sample-barcoded 5' primer and a J-beta primer mix. Each CDR3 protein gets one entry after TCRdb re-called the 5' RACE reads with MiXCR. The profile shows roughly 1,500,000 distinct CDR3 sequences, about 35% of them singletons. Input material: blood. The receptors shown here come from a woman in her 30s in good health.

V usage is TRBV4-1 and J usage is TRBJ1-1; D ambiguous. Germline V gives CDR1 MGHRA, CDR2 YSYEKL. Deletions cut 2 bases from V and 5 bases from J, with 18 bases between. The CDR3 is 16 residues long. This chain's CDR3 is CASSQFWAGRATEAFF. The DNA for the CDR3 is TGCGCCAGCAGCCAATTTTGGGCGGGGAGGGCGACTGAAGCTTTCTTT.

The V gene is TRBV2, the J gene TRBJ1-2; D is ambiguous. The CDR3 is made up of 14 amino acids. Trimming cost V 5 bases and J 4 bases, with 14 bases left between them. Germline V CDR1 and CDR2: SNHLY, FYNNEI. For the CDR3, the DNA is TGTGCCAGCAGTCCCGCCCTGTCGGGCTATGGCTACACCTTC. Translation gives CASSPALSGYGYTF.

This clonotype was seen at least ten times. This chain connects TRBV15 to TRBJ2-3; D ambiguous. CDR3 length equals 16 residues. Germline CDR1 and CDR2: LNHNV and YYDKDF (reference sequence). Trimming shortened V by 2 bases and J by 0 bases, and 12 bases separated the two germline ends. The CDR3 here is CATSRPSTTSTDTQYF. In nucleotides, the CDR3 is TGTGCCACCAGCAGACCATCTACTACTAGCACAGATACGCAGTATTTT.

This clonotype showed up just a few times. CDR3 sequence: CASAAPTSGSPYEQYF. In nucleotides, the CDR3 is TGTGCCAGCGCCGCCCCGACTAGCGGGAGTCCCTACGAGCAGTACTTC. J is TRBJ2-7 and V is TRBV27; 12 bases agree with TRBD2. The CDR3 loop spans 16 amino acids. The V gene's germline CDR1 is MNHEY and CDR2 SMNVEV (reference sequence). Trimming cost V 8 bases and J 2 bases; bases outside gene matches: 10.

This clonotype was seen a few times. The chain combines TRBV6-5 with TRBJ1-2; 7 nucleotides line up with TRBD1. This CDR3 spans 14 amino acids. Germline V gene lookup returns CDR1 MNHEY and CDR2 SVGAGI. Trimming took 0 bases from V and 4 from J; bases not matched to a gene: 2. For the CDR3, the DNA is TGTGCCAGCAGTTACTCCCGACAGGGCTATGGCTACACCTTC. Protein sequence: CASSYSRQGYGYTF.

V gene TRBV5-1 combines with J gene TRBJ2-1; D might be TRBD2 (6 bases). The CDR3 spans 17 residues. V lost 0 bases, J lost 7 bases, and 20 bases lay in between. Germline CDR1 SGHRS, CDR2 YFSETQ. In DNA, the CDR3 is TGCGCCAGCAGCTTGGCCCTACTGGCGGACCGGGGGAATGAGCAGTTCTTC. Amino acid sequence: CASSLALLADRGNEQFF.

This clonotype was detected a few times. One junction end disagrees with the germline gene, perhaps due to a read error. The genes are TRBV7-8 and TRBJ2-1, with D possibly called TRBD1 or TRBD2 (5 bases each). CDR3 size: 12 residues. Germline assignment: CDR1 SGHVS and CDR2 FQNEAQ. Here the CDR3 reads CASSPWDRVMIF. Written as DNA, the CDR3 is TGTGCCAGCAGCCCTTGGGACCGCGTGATGATCTTC.

The chain has TRBV20-1 and TRBJ1-2; 9 nucleotides agree with TRBD1. The germline CDR1 and CDR2 sequences are DFQATT and SNEGSKA (reference sequence). The CDR3 spans 14 residues. Germline trimming cut 3 bases from V and 1 base from J; bases unmatched to any gene: 3. The CDR3 bases are TGCAGTGCTAGGGGACAGGGAGGTAACTATGGCTACACCTTC. Residues: CSARGQGGNYGYTF.

The sample holds a few counts of this clonotype. This chain connects TRBV29-1 to TRBJ1-4; TRBD1 might be the D (6 bases). The ends were cut back, 0 bases at V and 7 bases at J, with 18 bases in the middle. CDR3 length: 16 residues. Germline-derived CDR1 and CDR2 are SQVTM and ANQGSEA. The CDR3 bases are TGCAGCGTTGAAGATCTAACGGGGGGCGTCTTTGAAAAACTGTTTTTT. Translation: CSVEDLTGGVFEKLFF.

This clonotype occurred once. The chain links TRBV3-1 to TRBJ1-2; D perhaps matches TRBD1 (5 bases). The V gene lost 1 base and the J gene lost 10 bases, with 13 bases spanning the gap. Germline assignment: CDR1 LGHDT and CDR2 YNNKEL (reference sequence). The CDR3 runs to 13 residues. CDR3: CASSQGQGNDYTF. The CDR3 DNA reads as TGTGCCAGCAGCCAAGGGCAGGGTAACGACTACACCTTC.

This clonotype was seen repeatedly, ten times or more. The CDR3 DNA is TGTGCCAGCAGTTTAAAGGGCTATGGCTACACCTTC. Protein sequence: CASSLKGYGYTF. The chain couples TRBV28 to TRBJ1-2; D unclear. V lost 2 bases, J lost 4 bases, and 5 bases lay in between. Germline assignment: CDR1 MDHEN and CDR2 SYDVKM. This CDR3 is 12 amino acids long.

The V gene is TRBV10-3, the J gene TRBJ1-2; tentatively, D is TRBD1 (5 bases). The CDR3 sequence is 14 residues long. Germline V CDR1 and CDR2: ENHRY, SYGVKD. Trimming cost V 7 bases and J 8 bases, with 20 bases left between them. This chain's CDR3 is CAITSGLTVGGYTF. CDR3 DNA sequence: TGTGCCATCACTTCAGGGCTCACAGTCGGGGGCTACACCTTC.

The table lists this clonotype with a few counts. The chain recombines TRBV20-1 with TRBJ2-7; no clear D. This CDR3 is 15 amino acids long. V was clipped by 1 base and J by 2 bases, with 15 bases between them. Germline-derived CDR1 and CDR2 are DFQATT and SNEGSKA (reference sequence). CDR3 in amino acids: CSARARKGNPYEQYF. Here the CDR3 DNA reads TGCAGTGCTAGAGCAAGGAAGGGAAACCCCTACGAGCAGTACTTC.

A few counts support this clonotype. The J gene is TRBJ2-7, the V gene TRBV25-1; D perhaps matches TRBD1 (6 bases). Germline V gives CDR1 MGHDK, CDR2 SYGVNS. The CDR3 spans 15 residues. Trimming shortened V by 3 bases and J by 2 bases, and 14 bases separated the two germline ends. The DNA for the CDR3 is TGTGCCAGCAGTGACAGTGGGACAAGGGCCTACGAGCAGTACTTC. This translates into CASSDSGTRAYEQYF.